This T cell receptor (beta chain) was recorded in a study of T-cell memory formation after mild COVID-19. Overall study: Clustering of TCRs was largely donor specific. Whole-study results and caveats: CD4/CD8 balance characterized clones contracting day 15 to 85, and CD4+ skew characterized later expanders. Clones which contracted sat mainly in CM and EM if CD4+, and in EMRA if CD8+.

On this clonotype itself: Its antigen is currently unknown.

Using constant-segment primers, 5'RACE produced TCR alpha and TCR beta cDNA libraries carrying sample barcodes and UMIs. TCRdb re-analysed the 5' RACE reads in MiXCR, keeping a single row per CDR3 protein. Of 500,000 to 600,000 distinct CDR3 sequences in the sample, under 20% were seen once. This CDR3 spans 14 amino acids. Germline V gene data show CDR1 as LGHDT and CDR2 as YNNKEL (reference sequence). V was clipped by 0 bases and J by 6 bases, with 9 bases between them. The sequence was obtained from an adult woman who had mild COVID-19 (a few samples of this study predate the infection). Cell type and time point are not known. The chain couples TRBV3-1 to TRBJ2-1; no clear D gene. Sequencing was performed on PBMCs or a T cell subset sorted from them (not recorded which). In DNA, the CDR3 is TGTGCCAGCAGCCAAGAAGATTACGGCAATGAGCAGTTCTTC. As protein: CASSQEDYGNEQFF.